A single sample gave rise to the 22 T cell receptor beta chains below, sequenced in a study of early T cells in non-severe SARS-CoV-2 infection. One entry per CDR3 protein, called by TCRdb with MiXCR from the 5' RACE reads. This table has tens of thousands of distinct CDR3 sequences, around 7% appearing once. This material consisted of whole blood, taken at baseline. The receptors come from an adult who was a healthcare worker with PCR-confirmed SARS-CoV-2 infection or an uninfected control (not recorded which).

This clonotype was counted at least ten times. The chain has TRBV6-5 and TRBJ2-3; D ambiguous. Germline-derived CDR1 and CDR2 are MNHEY and SVGAGI. V lost 2 bases and J 8 bases, leaving 14 bases between the germline ends. The CDR3 extends over 14 amino acids. As DNA, the CDR3 is TGTGCCAGCAGTTACACGGCTCAAGGTCCTACGCAGTATTTT. Translated: CASSYTAQGPTQYF.

This clonotype was seen repeatedly, ten times or more. The chain recombines TRBV10-3 with TRBJ2-1, with TRBD2 matching 8 bases. From germline, CDR1 is ENHRY and CDR2 SYGVKD. This CDR3 has 16 amino acids. The junction had 12 bases not matched to a gene; V was cut back by 5 bases and J by 6 bases. The DNA for the CDR3 is TGTGCCATCAGTAGAGGAGCGGGGGTGCTCTCCAATGAGCAGTTCTTC. It encodes CAISRGAGVLSNEQFF.

This clonotype was counted many times. The chain couples TRBV9 to TRBJ2-5; TRBD1 matches at 8 bases. The CDR3 spans 14 residues. The junction had 7 bases not matched to a gene; V was cut back by 4 bases and J by 5 bases. From germline, CDR1 is SGDLS and CDR2 YYNGEE. CDR3 region: CASSLRQGSETQYF. As DNA, the CDR3 is TGTGCCAGCAGCCTCCGACAGGGGAGCGAGACCCAGTACTTC.

V and J are TRBV6-2 or TRBV6-3 and TRBJ2-5, with D perhaps matching TRBD2 (6 bases). V was pared by 0 bases and J by 1 base, with 9 bases between. This CDR3 is 15 amino acids long. The germline V gene has CDR1 MNHEY and CDR2 SVGEGT. CDR3 region: CASSYSGGRQETQYF. The CDR3 DNA reads TGTGCCAGCAGTTACTCCGGGGGACGCCAAGAGACCCAGTACTTC.

The sample holds a few counts of this clonotype. The chain links TRBV7-2 to TRBJ2-5, with TRBD1 matching over 9 bases. After removal of 4 bases from V and 4 bases from J, the junction contained 4 bases not matched to a gene. The CDR3 runs to 14 residues. The germline gives CDR1 SGHTA, CDR2 FQGNSA. Here the CDR3 DNA reads TGTGCCAGCAGCTCCGGACAGGGGCGAGAGACCCAGTACTTC. Translation: CASSSGQGRETQYF. The full variable domain, with the rest looked up from reference TRBV7-2 and TRBJ2-5, is GAGVSQSPSNKVTEKGKDVELRCDPISGHTALYWYRQSLGQGLEFLIYFQGNSAPDKSGLPSDRFSAERTGGSVSTLTIQRTQQEDSAVYLCASSSGQGRETQYFGPGTRLLVL.

This clonotype has ten or more counts. The chain is built from TRBV6-1 and TRBJ1-1, with D maybe TRBD1 (5 bases). The CDR3 is 12 amino acids. Germline V lookup: CDR1 MNHNS, CDR2 SASEGT. Trimming cost V 7 bases and J 1 base, with 7 bases left between them. Here the CDR3 DNA reads TGTGCCAGCAACCAGGGGAACACTGAAGCTTTCTTT. Its translation: CASNQGNTEAFF.

The CDR3 bases are TGTGCCAGCACCCCGCTGGCGGGAAATCGCGGTAGAGAGACCCAGTACTTC. It is translated as CASTPLAGNRGRETQYF. The V call is TRBV4-2, the J call TRBJ2-5; TRBD2 might be the D (6 bases). CDR3 size: 17 residues. Trimming shortened V by 7 bases and J by 4 bases, and 25 bases separated the two germline ends. Germline V gives CDR1 LGHNA, CDR2 YNFKEQ.

This clonotype showed up just a few times. The CDR3 here is CASSTHGNVDTQYF. The CDR3 nucleotides read TGTGCCAGCAGCACACATGGAAACGTGGATACGCAGTATTTT. The chain has TRBV12-3 or TRBV12-4 and TRBJ2-3; unclear D gene. The CDR3 has 14 amino acids. Trimming left V 6 bases short and J 6 bases short, with 16 bases between.

To note about this clonotype: A much larger clone lies a single base off, so this may be a read error. The rearrangement links TRBV3-1 to TRBJ1-1, with TRBD1 matching over 7 bases. The CDR3 totals 14 residues. The germline V gene encodes CDR1 LGHDT and CDR2 YNNKEL (reference sequence). CDR3 in DNA: TGTGTCAGCAGCCAGTTCCAGGGGGGGACTGAAGCTTTCTTT. This sequence encodes CVSSQFQGGTEAFF.

V is TRBV30 and J is TRBJ2-7; D call uncertain. CDR3 size: 12 residues. Germline CDR1 reads GTSNPN; CDR2 reads SVGIG (reference sequence). Trimming took off 3 bases at V and 5 bases at J, with 11 bases between the two ends. CDR3 loop: CAWSIQGDEQYF. As DNA, the CDR3 is TGTGCCTGGAGCATACAAGGTGACGAGCAGTACTTC.

The rearrangement links TRBV7-9 to TRBJ1-1; D gene ambiguous. The CDR3 spans 11 residues. The germline V and J ends were trimmed by 5 bases and 4 bases, with 5 bases remaining between them. Germline CDR1 and CDR2: SEHNR and FQNEAQ (reference sequence). CDR3 nucleotide sequence: TGTGCCAGCAGCCCCCCCACTGAAGCTTTCTTT. Its translation: CASSPPTEAFF.

This chain joins TRBV7-8 and TRBJ1-6, with 10 bases lining up with TRBD1. Germline V lookup: CDR1 SGHVS, CDR2 FQNEAQ. V gave up 6 bases and J gave up 6 bases; unmatched junction bases: 5. The CDR3 loop spans 15 amino acids. The DNA for the CDR3 is TGTGCCAGCAGGCGGGACAGGGGTTCTAATTCACCCCTCCACTTT. Protein product: CASRRDRGSNSPLHF.

There are many counts of this clonotype. The chain couples TRBV12-3 or TRBV12-4 to TRBJ1-5, with 9 bases that match TRBD1. The CDR3 spans 16 residues. Unmatched junction bases numbered 9, after V lost 5 bases and J lost 4 bases. In nucleotides, the CDR3 is TGTGCCAGCAGTGTCGGACAGGGGCGCCCTAATCAGCCCCAGCATTTT. Its translation is CASSVGQGRPNQPQHF.

This sequence joins TRBV5-1 and TRBJ1-1; D is undetermined. Germline V gene data show CDR1 as SGHRS and CDR2 as YFSETQ. With 1 base removed from V and 0 bases from J, the gap between germline ends came to 7 bases. This CDR3 contains 14 residues. The CDR3 DNA is TGCGCCAGCAGCTTGACTTTCATGAACACTGAAGCTTTCTTT. It specifies CASSLTFMNTEAFF.

In its sample, this clonotype was seen many times. J is TRBJ2-3 and V is TRBV28; D gene unclear. V lost 5 bases to trimming and J lost 0 bases, with 12 bases between them. Germline V gives CDR1 MDHEN, CDR2 SYDVKM. This CDR3 is built from 15 residues. In DNA, the CDR3 is TGTGCCAGCAGTGGGTCCCTGGGAAGCACAGATACGCAGTATTTT. Amino acids: CASSGSLGSTDTQYF. The full variable domain, rest sourced from reference TRBV28 and TRBJ2-3, is DVKVTQSSRYLVKRTGEKVFLECVQDMDHENMFWYRQDPGLGLRLIYFSYDVKMKEKGDIPEGYSVSREKKERFSLILESASTNQTSMYLCASSGSLGSTDTQYFGPGTRLTVL.

This clonotype has more than one count but fewer than ten. This sequence joins TRBV28 and TRBJ1-1, with D possibly matching TRBD1 (5 bases). The CDR3 spans 12 residues. V lost 5 bases to trimming and J lost 3 bases, with 7 bases between them. In germline, CDR1 is MDHEN, CDR2 SYDVKM. The CDR3 is CASSQGDTEAFF. CDR3 bases: TGTGCCAGCAGTCAGGGAGACACTGAAGCTTTCTTT.

This clonotype was counted many times. This rearrangement joins TRBV7-2 to TRBJ1-5; no clear D gene. Trimming stripped 5 bases from V and 4 bases from J, with 6 bases between. This CDR3 contains 12 residues. Germline V gene sequence: CDR1 SGHTA, CDR2 FQGNSA. The CDR3 DNA is TGTGCCAGCAGCCGTCAGAATCAGCCCCAGCATTTT. This sequence encodes CASSRQNQPQHF.

The chain links TRBV14 to TRBJ1-1; the match to TRBD1 covers 9 bases. The V gene end was trimmed by 4 bases and the J gene end by 2 bases; junction bases not matched to a gene: 5. The CDR3 consists of 15 residues. Germline lookup yields CDR1 SGHDN and CDR2 FVKESK. The CDR3 is CASSRTDRGNTEAFF. The CDR3, as DNA: TGTGCCAGCAGCCGGACGGACAGGGGTAACACTGAAGCTTTCTTT.

Here the CDR3 DNA reads TGTGCCAGCAGCCAAGAGCCCGAGCGCCAAGAGACCCAGTACTTC. Translation: CASSQEPERQETQYF. The chain employs TRBV4-2 and TRBJ2-5; D remains unclear. This CDR3 has 15 residues. V shed 0 bases and J shed 1 base, with 9 bases lying between them. Per the germline V gene, CDR1 is LGHNA and CDR2 is YNFKEQ.

There are a few counts of this clonotype. J is TRBJ2-1 and V is TRBV12-3 or TRBV12-4; the D is unclear. Trimming removed 1 base from V and 12 bases from J, with 7 bases in between. The CDR3 runs 11 residues. The CDR3 DNA reads as TGTGCCAGCAGTTTAGGGGTAGGGCAGTTCTTC. Translation: CASSLGVGQFF.

This clonotype occurred a few times. The gene calls are TRBV13 and TRBJ1-4; D gene uncertain. The CDR3 spans 15 residues. Germline V gene data show CDR1 as PRHDT and CDR2 as FYEKMQ (reference sequence). V was shortened by 0 bases and J by 7 bases, with 12 bases between the two germline ends. CDR3 DNA sequence: TGTGCCAGCAGCTTAGGTGATACGGTCGGTGAAAAACTGTTTTTT. It is translated as CASSLGDTVGEKLFF.

CDR3 amino acids: CASSPSAGTEAFF. The CDR3 region has the DNA TGTGCCAGCAGCCCCTCTGCCGGCACTGAAGCTTTCTTT. The gene calls are TRBV7-3 and TRBJ1-1; D gene unclear. The V end was cut by 5 bases, the J end by 4 bases, with 11 bases between. The CDR3 is made up of 13 amino acids. In germline, CDR1 is SGHTA, CDR2 FQGTGA.